This T cell receptor (beta chain) derives from a study of T cell changes during pregnancy in multiple sclerosis. Per germline, CDR1 SGHTA and CDR2 FQGNSA. The CDR3 consists of 13 residues. Trimming took 6 bases from V and 1 from J, leaving 10 bases between them. Assay: immunoSEQ multiplex PCR; the TCRdb copy retains only in-frame clones and omits some. The sample contains under 25,000 clones, about nine tenths of which appear only once. Sequenced here: CD8+ T cells from peripheral blood mononuclear cells, sampled in the first trimester of pregnancy. The source is a female donor in good health, enrolled as a control in a pregnancy study. J is TRBJ2-7 and V is TRBV7-2; possible D gene TRBD2, 5 bases. Here the CDR3 DNA reads TGTGCCAGCAGAAACCCGGGATCCTACGAGCAGTACTTC. This gives the protein CASRNPGSYEQYF.